The text below deals with one TCR beta chain. Its specificity is not known. Since all of the isolated RNA was reverse transcribed, expressed TCRB transcripts were what got sequenced. Data came from immunoSEQ multiplex PCR; TCRdb stores just in-frame clones and leaves some out. The table lists around 400,000 clones, about 12% of them singletons. Staining for CD45RO/CCR7/CD25/CD127/CD95/CD27 allowed sorting of CD4+ naive, central memory, regulatory and stem cell-like memory cells. Germline CDR1 is MDHEN and CDR2 is SYDVKM. The CDR3 runs to 14 residues. V lost 7 bases to trimming and J lost 2 bases; unmatched junction nucleotides: 7. The data belong to a study of beta chain features in type 1 diabetes. Study findings and constraints: Type 1 diabetes patients had fewer VDJ junction insertions and more deletions.

Sequencing was done on a sample of naive CD4+ T cells from blood. The chain is built from TRBV28 and TRBJ2-7; 8 positions agree with TRBD2. This clonotype was obtained from a man aged 18 to 29 in good health. This chain's CDR3 is CASTRGGLPYEQYF. CDR3 DNA: TGTGCCAGCACCCGGGGGGGGCTCCCCTACGAGCAGTACTTC. The entire variable domain, with the rest obtained from reference TRBV28 and TRBJ2-7, is as follows: DVKVTQSSRYLVKRTGEKVFLECVQDMDHENMFWYRQDPGLGLRLIYFSYDVKMKEKGDIPEGYSVSREKKERFSLILESASTNQTSMYLCASTRGGLPYEQYFGPGTRLTVT.